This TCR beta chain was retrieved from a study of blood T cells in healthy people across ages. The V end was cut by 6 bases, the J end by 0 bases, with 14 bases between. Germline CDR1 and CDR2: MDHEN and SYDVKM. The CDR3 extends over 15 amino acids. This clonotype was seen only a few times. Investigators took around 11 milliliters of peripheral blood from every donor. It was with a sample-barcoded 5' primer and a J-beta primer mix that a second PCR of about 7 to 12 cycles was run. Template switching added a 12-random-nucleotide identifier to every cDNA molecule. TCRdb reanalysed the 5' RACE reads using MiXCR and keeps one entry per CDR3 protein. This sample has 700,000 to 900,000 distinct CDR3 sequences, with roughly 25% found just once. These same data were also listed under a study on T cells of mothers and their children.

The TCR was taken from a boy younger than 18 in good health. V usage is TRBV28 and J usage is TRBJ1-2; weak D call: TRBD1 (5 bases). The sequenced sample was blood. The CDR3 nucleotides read TGTGCCAGCAGGAAGGAGGGGAAGGCTAACTATGGCTACACCTTC. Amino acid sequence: CASRKEGKANYGYTF.